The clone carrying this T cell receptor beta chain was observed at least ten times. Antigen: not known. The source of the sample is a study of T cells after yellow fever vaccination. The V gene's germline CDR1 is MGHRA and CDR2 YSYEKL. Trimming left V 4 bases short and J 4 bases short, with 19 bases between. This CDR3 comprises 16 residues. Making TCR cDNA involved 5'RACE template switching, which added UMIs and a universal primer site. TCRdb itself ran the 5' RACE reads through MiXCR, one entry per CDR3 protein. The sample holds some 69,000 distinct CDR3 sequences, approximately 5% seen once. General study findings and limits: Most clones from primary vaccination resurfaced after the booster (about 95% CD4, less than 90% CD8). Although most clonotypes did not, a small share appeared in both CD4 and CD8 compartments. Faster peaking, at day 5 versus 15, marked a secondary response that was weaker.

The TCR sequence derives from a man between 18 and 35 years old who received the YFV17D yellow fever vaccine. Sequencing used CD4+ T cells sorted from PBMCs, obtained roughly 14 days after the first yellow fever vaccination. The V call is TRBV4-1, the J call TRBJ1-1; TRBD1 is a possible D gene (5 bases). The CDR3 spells CASSRRMGGIGTEAFF. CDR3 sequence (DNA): TGCGCCAGCAGCCGTCGAATGGGGGGAATAGGCACTGAAGCTTTCTTT.